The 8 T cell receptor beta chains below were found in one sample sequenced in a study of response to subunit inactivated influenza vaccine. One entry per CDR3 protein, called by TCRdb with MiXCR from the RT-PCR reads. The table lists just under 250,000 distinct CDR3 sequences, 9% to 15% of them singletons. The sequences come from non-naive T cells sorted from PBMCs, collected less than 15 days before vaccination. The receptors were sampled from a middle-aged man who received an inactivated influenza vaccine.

In nucleotides, the CDR3 is TGTGCCAGCAGTTGGTCAGGACGGGAAGCTTTCTTT. Its protein is CASSWSGREAFF. This rearrangement joins TRBV12-3 or TRBV12-4 to TRBJ1-1, with unresolved D. Trimming shortened V by 4 bases and J by 8 bases, and 11 bases separated the two germline ends. The length of the CDR3 is 12 residues.

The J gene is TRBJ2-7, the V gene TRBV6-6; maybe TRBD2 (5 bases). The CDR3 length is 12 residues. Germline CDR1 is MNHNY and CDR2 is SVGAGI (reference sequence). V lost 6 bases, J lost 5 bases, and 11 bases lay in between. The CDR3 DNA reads TGTGCCAGCAGCACTAGAAAACACGAGCAGTACTTC. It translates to CASSTRKHEQYF.

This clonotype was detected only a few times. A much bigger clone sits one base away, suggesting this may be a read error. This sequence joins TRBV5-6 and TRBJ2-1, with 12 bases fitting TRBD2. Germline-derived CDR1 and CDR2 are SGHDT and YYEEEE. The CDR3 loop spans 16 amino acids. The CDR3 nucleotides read TGTTCCAGCAGCGGTAGTCTCGGACTAGCGGGAACTGAGCAGTTCTTC. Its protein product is CSSSGSLGLAGTEQFF.

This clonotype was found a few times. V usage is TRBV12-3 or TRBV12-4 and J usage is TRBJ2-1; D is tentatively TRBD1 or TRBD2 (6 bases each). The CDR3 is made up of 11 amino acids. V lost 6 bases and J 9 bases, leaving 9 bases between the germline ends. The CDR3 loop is CASREGGEQFF. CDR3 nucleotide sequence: TGTGCCAGCAGGGAGGGGGGTGAGCAGTTCTTC.

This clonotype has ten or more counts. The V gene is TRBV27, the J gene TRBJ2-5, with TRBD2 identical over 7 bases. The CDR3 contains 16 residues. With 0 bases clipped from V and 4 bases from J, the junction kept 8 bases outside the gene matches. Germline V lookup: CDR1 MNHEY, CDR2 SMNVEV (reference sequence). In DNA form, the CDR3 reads TGTGCCAGCAGTTTATCCCGCCAGACTAGCTCAGAGACCCAGTACTTC. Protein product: CASSLSRQTSSETQYF.

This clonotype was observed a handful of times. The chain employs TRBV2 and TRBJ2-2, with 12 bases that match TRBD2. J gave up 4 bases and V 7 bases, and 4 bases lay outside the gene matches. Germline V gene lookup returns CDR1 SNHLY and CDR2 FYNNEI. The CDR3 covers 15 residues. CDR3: CASIATSGGTGELFF. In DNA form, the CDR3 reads TGTGCCAGCATTGCGACTAGCGGGGGCACCGGGGAGCTGTTTTTT.

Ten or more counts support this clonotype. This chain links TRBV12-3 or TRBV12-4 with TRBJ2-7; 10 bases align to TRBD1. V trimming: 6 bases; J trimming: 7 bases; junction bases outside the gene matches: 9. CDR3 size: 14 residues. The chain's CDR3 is CASSPRQGASEQYF. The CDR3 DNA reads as TGTGCCAGCAGCCCCCGACAGGGGGCGAGTGAGCAGTACTTC.

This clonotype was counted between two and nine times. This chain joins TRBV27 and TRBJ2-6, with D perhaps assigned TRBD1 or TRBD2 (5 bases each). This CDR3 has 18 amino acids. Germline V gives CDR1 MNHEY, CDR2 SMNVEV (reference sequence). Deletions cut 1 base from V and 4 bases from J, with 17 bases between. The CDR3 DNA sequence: TGTGCCAGCAGTTTATGGGCAGGGTGGGGGACCGGGGCCAACGTCCTGACTTTC. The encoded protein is CASSLWAGWGTGANVLTF.